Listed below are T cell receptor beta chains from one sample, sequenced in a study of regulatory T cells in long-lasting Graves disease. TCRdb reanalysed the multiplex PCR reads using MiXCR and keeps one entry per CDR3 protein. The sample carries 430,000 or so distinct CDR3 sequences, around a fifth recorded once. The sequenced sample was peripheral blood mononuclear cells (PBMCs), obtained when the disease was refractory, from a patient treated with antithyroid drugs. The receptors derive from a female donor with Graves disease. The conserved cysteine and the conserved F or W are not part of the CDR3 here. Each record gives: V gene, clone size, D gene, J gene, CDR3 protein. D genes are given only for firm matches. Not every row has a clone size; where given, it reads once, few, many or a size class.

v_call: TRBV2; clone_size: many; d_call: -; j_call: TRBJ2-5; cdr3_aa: ASRPTGTLQETQY
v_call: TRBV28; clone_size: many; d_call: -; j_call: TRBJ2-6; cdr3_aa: ASSWRQTSGANVLT
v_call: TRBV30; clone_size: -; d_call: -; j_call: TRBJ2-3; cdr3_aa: AYRPPARSDTQY
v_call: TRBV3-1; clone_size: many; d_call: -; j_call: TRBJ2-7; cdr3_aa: ASSPTGNPYEQY
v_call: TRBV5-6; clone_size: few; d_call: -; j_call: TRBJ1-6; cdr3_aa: ASSPRREGNDNSPLH
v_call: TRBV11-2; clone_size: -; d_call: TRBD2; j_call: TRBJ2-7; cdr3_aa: ASSLALAGYEQY
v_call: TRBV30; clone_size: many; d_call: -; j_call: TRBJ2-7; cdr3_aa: AWSRGNYEQY
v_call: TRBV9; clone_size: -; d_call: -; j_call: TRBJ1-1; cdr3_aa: ASSPGPPNTEAF
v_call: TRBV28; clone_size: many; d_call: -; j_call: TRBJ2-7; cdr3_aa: ASSFYRAVRHEQY
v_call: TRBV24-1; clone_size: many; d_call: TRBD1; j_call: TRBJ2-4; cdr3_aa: ATSESGQGAAKNIQY
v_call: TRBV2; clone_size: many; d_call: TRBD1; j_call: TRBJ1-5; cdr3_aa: ASSEADRGGNQPQH
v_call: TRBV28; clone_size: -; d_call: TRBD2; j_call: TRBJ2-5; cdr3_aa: ASSLGPTGTSGGETQY
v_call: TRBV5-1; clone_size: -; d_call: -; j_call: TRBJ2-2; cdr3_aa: ASSFGPQGNTGELF
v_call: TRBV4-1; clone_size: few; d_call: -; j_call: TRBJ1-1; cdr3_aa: ASSLGTAMNTEAF
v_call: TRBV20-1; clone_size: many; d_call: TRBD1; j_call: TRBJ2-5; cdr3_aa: SARADRGLETQY
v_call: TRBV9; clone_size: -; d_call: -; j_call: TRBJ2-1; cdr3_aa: ASSVASVNSYNEQF